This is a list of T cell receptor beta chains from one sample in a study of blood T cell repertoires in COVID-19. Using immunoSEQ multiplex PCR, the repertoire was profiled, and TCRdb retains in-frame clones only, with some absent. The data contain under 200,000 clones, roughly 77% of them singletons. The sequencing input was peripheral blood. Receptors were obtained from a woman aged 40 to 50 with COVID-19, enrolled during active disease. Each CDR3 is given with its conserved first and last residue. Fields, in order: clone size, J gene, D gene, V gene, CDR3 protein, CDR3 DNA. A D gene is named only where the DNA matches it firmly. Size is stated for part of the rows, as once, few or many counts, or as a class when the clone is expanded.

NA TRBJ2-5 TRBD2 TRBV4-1 CASSHRTSGSTQETQYF TGCGCCAGCAGCCATAGGACTAGCGGGAGCACCCAAGAGACCCAGTACTTC
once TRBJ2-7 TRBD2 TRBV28 CASSLIAGGAPSYEQYF TGTGCCAGCAGTTTAATAGCGGGGGGGGCACCCTCCTACGAGCAGTACTTC
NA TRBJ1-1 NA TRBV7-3 CASSADTVNTEAFF TGTGCCAGCAGCGCGGACACAGTGAACACTGAAGCTTTCTTT
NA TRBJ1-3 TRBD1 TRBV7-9 CASSTRDRGYTIYF TGTGCCAGCAGCACCCGGGACAGGGGTTACACCATATATTTT
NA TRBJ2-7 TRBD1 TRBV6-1 CASTDLGQGSEQYF TGTGCCAGCACCGACCTAGGACAGGGAAGCGAGCAGTACTTC
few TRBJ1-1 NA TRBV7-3 CASSPGSELTEAFF TGTGCCAGCAGCCCGGGATCGGAACTCACTGAAGCTTTCTTT
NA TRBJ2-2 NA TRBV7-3 CASSVSLTGELFF TGTGCCAGCAGCGTGTCCCTCACCGGGGAGCTGTTTTTT
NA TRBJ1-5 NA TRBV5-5 CASSLSIRQPQHF TGTGCCAGCAGCTTAAGTATTCGGCAGCCCCAGCATTTT
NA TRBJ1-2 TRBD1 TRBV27 CASSPPGQVYGYTF TGTGCCAGCAGTCCCCCGGGACAGGTTTATGGCTACACCTTC
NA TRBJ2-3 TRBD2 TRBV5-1 CASSLFTSGGASTDTQYF TGCGCCAGCAGCTTGTTTACTAGCGGGGGTGCTAGCACAGATACGCAGTATTTT
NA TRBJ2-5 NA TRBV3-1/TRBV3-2 CASSQGRGWGSEETQYF TGTGCCAGCAGCCAAGGGAGGGGATGGGGCAGTGAAGAGACCCAGTACTTC
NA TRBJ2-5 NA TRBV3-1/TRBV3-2 CASSQVRGPGQETQYF TGTGCCAGCAGCCAAGTTCGAGGACCAGGGCAAGAGACCCAGTACTTC
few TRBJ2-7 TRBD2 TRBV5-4 CASSPGGLAGSYEQYF TGTGCCAGCAGCCCCGGGGGACTAGCGGGCTCCTACGAGCAGTACTTC
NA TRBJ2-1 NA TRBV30 CAWSFVGGQGFF TGTGCCTGGAGTTTCGTTGGGGGCCAGGGGTTCTTC
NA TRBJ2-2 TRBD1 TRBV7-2 CASSRSDRDGGELFF TGTGCCAGCAGCCGGTCGGACAGGGACGGCGGGGAGCTGTTTTTT
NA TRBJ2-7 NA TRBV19 CASSPILGSSYEQYF TGTGCCAGTAGCCCCATATTGGGCTCTTCCTACGAGCAGTACTTC
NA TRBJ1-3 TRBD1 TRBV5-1 CASSIQGANSGNTIYF TGCGCCAGCAGCATACAGGGGGCCAACTCTGGAAACACCATATATTTT
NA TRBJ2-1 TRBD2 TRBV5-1 CASSLGASGSWNEQFF TGCGCCAGCAGCTTGGGGGCTAGCGGGAGTTGGAATGAGCAGTTCTTC
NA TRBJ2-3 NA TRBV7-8 CASTTGSTDTQYF TGTGCCAGCACTACGGGTAGCACAGATACGCAGTATTTT
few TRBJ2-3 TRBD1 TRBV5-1 CASSSDRGTDTQYF TGCGCCAGCAGCTCGGACAGGGGCACAGATACGCAGTATTTT
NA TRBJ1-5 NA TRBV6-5 CASSYSGGHKDQPQHF TGTGCCAGCAGTTACTCGGGGGGGCACAAGGATCAGCCCCAGCATTTT
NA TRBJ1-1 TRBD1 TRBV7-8 CASSLGTGTGPHDTEAFF TGTGCCAGCAGCTTAGGGACCGGGACAGGACCGCACGACACTGAAGCTTTCTTT
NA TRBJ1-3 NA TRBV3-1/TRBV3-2 CASSQDWAQTPAHF TGTGCCAGCAGCCAAGATTGGGCCCAAACCCCGGCCCATTTT
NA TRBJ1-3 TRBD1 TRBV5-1 CASSSTRTGAPGNTIYF TGCGCCAGCAGCTCCACCCGGACAGGCGCCCCTGGAAACACCATATATTTT
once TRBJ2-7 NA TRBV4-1 CASSQRRGSTYEQYF TGCGCCAGCAGCCAAAGGAGAGGAAGCACCTACGAGCAGTACTTC
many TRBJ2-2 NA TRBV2 CASSELGGENTGELFF TGTGCCAGCAGTGAGCTAGGGGGGGAGAACACCGGGGAGCTGTTTTTT
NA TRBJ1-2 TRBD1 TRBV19 CASSIGTAFGGYTF TGTGCCAGTAGTATCGGGACAGCCTTTGGTGGCTACACCTTC
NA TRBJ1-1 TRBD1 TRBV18 CASSPTPPGTGTTEAFF TGTGCCAGCTCACCAACTCCACCTGGGACAGGGACAACTGAAGCTTTCTTT
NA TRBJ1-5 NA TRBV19 CASSVQINQPQHF TGTGCCAGTAGTGTCCAGATCAATCAGCCCCAGCATTTT
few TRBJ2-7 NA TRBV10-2 CASSPRLEPSYEQYF TGCGCCAGCAGTCCCCGACTAGAACCCTCCTACGAGCAGTACTTC
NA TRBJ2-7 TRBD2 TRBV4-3 CASSQALAGAVEQYF TGCGCCAGCAGCCAAGCCCTAGCGGGGGCCGTTGAGCAGTACTTC
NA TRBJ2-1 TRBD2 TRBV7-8 CASSLATSGSYNEQFF TGTGCCAGCAGCTTAGCGACTAGCGGCTCCTACAATGAGCAGTTCTTC
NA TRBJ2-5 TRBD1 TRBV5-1 CASSLNPTGQGLVETQYF TGCGCCAGCAGCCTAAACCCGACGGGACAGGGGCTGGTAGAGACCCAGTACTTC
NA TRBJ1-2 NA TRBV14 CASSPRQAYANYGYTF TGTGCCAGCAGCCCAAGACAGGCGTATGCTAACTATGGCTACACCTTC
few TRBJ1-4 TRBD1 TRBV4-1 CASSRGTASREKLFF TGCGCCAGCAGCCGAGGGACAGCGAGTCGTGAAAAACTGTTTTTT
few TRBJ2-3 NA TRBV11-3 CASSPRGAVGDTQYF TGTGCCAGCAGCCCCCGGGGGGCAGTAGGAGATACGCAGTATTTT
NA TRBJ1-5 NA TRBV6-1 CASSAEEGWSRQPQHF TGTGCCAGCAGTGCCGAAGAAGGATGGAGCAGACAGCCCCAGCATTTT
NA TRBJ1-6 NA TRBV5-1 CASSLQGSSYNSPLHF TGCGCCAGCAGCTTGCAGGGGAGCTCCTATAATTCACCCCTCCACTTT
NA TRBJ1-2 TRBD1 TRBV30 CAWVGNRGIGGYTF TGTGCCTGGGTGGGAAACAGGGGGATAGGAGGCTACACCTTC
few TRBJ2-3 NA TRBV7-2 CASSSLATDTQYF TGTGCCAGCAGCTCGCTAGCTACAGATACGCAGTATTTT
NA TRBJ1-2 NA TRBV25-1 CASSALGQNYGYTF TGTGCCAGCAGTGCGTTGGGACAAAACTATGGCTACACCTTC
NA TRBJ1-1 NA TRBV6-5 CASSYNRGDTEAFF TGTGCCAGCAGTTACAACCGGGGAGACACTGAAGCTTTCTTT
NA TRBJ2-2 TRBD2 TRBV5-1 CASSFPSLAGSGLGTGELFF TGCGCCAGCAGCTTCCCCTCACTAGCGGGGAGTGGGTTGGGTACCGGGGAGCTGTTTTTT
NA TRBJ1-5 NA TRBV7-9 CASSPRGFNQPQHF TGTGCCAGCAGCCCCAGGGGATTCAATCAGCCCCAGCATTTT
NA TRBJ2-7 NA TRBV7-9 CASSSQVYEQYF TGTGCCAGCAGCTCACAGGTCTACGAGCAGTACTTC